The source of this T cell receptor (beta chain) is a study of blood T cell repertoires in COVID-19. At the level of the study: Both acute and convalescent COVID-19 samples were obtained from the United States, Italy and Spain.

The germline CDR1 and CDR2 sequences are KGHSH and LQKENI. The length of the CDR3 is 11 residues. V lost 5 bases, J lost 6 bases, and 7 bases lay in between. Here immunoSEQ multiplex PCR was the method, and the copy in TCRdb shows in-frame clones only, minus some. The sample contains 200,000 to 250,000 clones, less than 90% of which appear only once. This clone was observed a handful of times. The receptor was derived from a woman between 45 and 65 years old in a cohort exposed to, infected with or recovered from COVID-19 (not recorded which). V usage is TRBV18 and J usage is TRBJ1-1; D call uncertain. Sequenced material: PBMCs or T cells enriched from blood (not recorded which). The CDR3 sequence is CASSSPAEAFF. Here the CDR3 DNA reads TGTGCCAGCTCATCGCCGGCTGAAGCTTTCTTT. Together with reference TRBV18 and TRBJ1-1, the CDR3 gives the full variable domain: NAGVMQNPRHLVRRRGQEARLRCSPMKGHSHVYWYRQLPEEGLKFMVYLQKENIIDESGMPKERFSAEFPKEGPSILRIQQVVRGDSAAYFCASSSPAEAFFGQGTRLTVV.